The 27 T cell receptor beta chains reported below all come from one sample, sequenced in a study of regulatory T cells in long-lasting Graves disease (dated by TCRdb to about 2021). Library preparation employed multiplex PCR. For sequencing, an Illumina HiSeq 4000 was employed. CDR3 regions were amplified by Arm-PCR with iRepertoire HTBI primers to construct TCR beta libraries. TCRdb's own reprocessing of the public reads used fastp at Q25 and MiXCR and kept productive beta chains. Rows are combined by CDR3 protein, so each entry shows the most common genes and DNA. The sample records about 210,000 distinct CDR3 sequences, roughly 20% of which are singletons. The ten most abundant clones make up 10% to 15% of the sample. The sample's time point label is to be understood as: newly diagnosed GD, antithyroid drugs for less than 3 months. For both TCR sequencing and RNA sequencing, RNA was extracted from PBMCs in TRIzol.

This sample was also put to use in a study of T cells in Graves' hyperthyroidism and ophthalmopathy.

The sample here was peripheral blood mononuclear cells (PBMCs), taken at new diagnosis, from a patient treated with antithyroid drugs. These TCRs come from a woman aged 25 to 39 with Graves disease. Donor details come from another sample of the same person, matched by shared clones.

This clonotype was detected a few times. CDR3 sequence (DNA): TGTGCCATCAGCCGACAGGGTGGGGAGACCCAGTACTTC. Amino acid sequence: CAISRQGGETQYF. This chain links TRBV10-3 with TRBJ2-5; 7 positions agree with TRBD1. CDR1 and CDR2 (germline): ENHRY, SYGVKD. After removal of 6 bases from V and 5 bases from J, the junction contained 6 bases not matched to a gene. This CDR3 spans 13 amino acids.

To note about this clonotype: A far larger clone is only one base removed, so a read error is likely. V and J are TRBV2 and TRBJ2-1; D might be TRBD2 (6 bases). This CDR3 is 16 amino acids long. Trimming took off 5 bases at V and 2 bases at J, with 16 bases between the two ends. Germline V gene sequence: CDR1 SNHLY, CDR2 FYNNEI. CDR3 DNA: TGTGCCAGCAGTCCCCTCGGGAGTGTGGCCTACAATGAGCAGTTCTTC. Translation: CASSPLGSVAYNEQFF.

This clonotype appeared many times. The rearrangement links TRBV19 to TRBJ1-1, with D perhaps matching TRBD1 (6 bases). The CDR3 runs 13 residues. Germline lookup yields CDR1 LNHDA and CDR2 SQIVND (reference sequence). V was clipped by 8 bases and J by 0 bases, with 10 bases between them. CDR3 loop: CASSGALNTEAFF. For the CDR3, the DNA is TGTGCCAGTTCGGGGGCCCTGAACACTGAAGCTTTCTTT.

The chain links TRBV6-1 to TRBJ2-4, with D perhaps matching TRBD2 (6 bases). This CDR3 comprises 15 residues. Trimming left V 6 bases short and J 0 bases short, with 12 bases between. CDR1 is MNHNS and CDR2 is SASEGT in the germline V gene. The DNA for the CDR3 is TGTGCCAGCAGGGGGACTGCTCTAGCCAAAAACATTCAGTACTTC. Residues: CASRGTALAKNIQYF.

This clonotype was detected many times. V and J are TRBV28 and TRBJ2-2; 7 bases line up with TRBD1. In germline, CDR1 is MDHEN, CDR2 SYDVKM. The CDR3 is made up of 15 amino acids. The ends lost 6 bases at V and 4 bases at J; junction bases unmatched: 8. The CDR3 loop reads CASSPTGAVTGELFF. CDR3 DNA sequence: TGTGCCAGCAGCCCTACAGGGGCGGTCACCGGGGAGCTGTTTTTT.

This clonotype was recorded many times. In DNA, the CDR3 is TGTGCCAGCAGCCCGACAGTGTCCTTCAGGAACACTGAAGCTTTCTTT. Amino acids: CASSPTVSFRNTEAFF. The chain uses TRBV11-2 and TRBJ1-1; weak D call: TRBD1 (5 bases). CDR3 length: 16 residues. Germline assignment: CDR1 SGHAT and CDR2 FQNNGV. Trimming took off 5 bases at V and 1 base at J, with 17 bases between the two ends.

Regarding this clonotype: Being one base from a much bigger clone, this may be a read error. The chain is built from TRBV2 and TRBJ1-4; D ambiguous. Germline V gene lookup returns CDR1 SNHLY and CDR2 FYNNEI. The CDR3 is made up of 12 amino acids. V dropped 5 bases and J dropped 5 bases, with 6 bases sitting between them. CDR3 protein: CASSNQNEKLFF. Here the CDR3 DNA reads TGTGCCAGCAGTAACCAGAATGAAAAACTGTTTTTT. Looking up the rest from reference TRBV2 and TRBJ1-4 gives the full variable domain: EPEVTQTPSHQVTQMGQEVILRCVPISNHLYFYWYRQILGQKVEFLVSFYNNEISEKSEIFDDQFSVERPDGSNFTLKIRSTKLEDSAMYFCASSNQNEKLFFGSGTQLSVL.

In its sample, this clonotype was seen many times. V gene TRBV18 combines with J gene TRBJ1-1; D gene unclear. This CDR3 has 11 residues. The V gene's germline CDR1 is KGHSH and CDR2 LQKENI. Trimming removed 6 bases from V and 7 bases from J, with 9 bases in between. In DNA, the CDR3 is TGTGCCAGCTCGACCTTAGATGAAGCTTTCTTT. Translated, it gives CASSTLDEAFF.

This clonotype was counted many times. The CDR3 nucleotides read TGTGCCAGCCTTCTAGGCACGGCTGATTCACCCCTCCACTTT. This sequence encodes CASLLGTADSPLHF. The chain employs TRBV2 and TRBJ1-6; the D is unclear. The CDR3 runs 14 residues. Germline CDR1 is SNHLY and CDR2 is FYNNEI. Trimming left V 8 bases short and J 8 bases short, with 16 bases between.

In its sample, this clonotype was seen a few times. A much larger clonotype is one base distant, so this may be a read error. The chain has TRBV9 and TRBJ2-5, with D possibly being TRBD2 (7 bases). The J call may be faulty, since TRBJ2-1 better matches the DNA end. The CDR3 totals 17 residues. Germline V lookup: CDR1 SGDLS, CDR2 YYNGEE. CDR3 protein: CASSVGLGGAQDDEQFF. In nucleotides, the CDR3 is TGTGCCAGCAGCGTAGGTCTTGGGGGGGCGCAGGACGATGAGCAGTTCTTC.

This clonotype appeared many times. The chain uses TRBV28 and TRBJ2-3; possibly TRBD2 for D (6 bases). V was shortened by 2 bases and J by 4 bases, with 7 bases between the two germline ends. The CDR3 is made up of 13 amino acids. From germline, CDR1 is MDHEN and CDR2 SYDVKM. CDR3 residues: CASSLLAPDTQYF. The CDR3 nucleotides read TGTGCCAGCAGTTTACTAGCGCCAGATACGCAGTATTTT.

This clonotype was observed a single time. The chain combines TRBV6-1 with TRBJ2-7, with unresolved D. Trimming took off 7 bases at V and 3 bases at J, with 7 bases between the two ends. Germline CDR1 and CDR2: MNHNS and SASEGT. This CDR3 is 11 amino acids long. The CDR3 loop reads CASKNGYEQYF. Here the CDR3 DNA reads TGTGCCAGCAAAAACGGCTACGAGCAGTACTTC.

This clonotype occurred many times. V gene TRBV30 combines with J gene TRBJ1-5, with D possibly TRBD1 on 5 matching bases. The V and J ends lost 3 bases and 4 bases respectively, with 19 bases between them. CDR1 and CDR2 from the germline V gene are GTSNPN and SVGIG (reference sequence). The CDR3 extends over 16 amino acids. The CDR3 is CAWRRGSGTENQPQHF. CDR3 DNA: TGTGCCTGGAGACGGGGTTCCGGGACGGAGAATCAGCCCCAGCATTTT.

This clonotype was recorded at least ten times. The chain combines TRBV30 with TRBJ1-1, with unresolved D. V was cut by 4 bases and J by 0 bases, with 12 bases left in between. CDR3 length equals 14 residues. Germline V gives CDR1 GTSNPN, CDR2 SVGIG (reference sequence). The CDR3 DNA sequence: TGTGCCTGGATCCAATCGACGGTGAACACTGAAGCTTTCTTT. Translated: CAWIQSTVNTEAFF.

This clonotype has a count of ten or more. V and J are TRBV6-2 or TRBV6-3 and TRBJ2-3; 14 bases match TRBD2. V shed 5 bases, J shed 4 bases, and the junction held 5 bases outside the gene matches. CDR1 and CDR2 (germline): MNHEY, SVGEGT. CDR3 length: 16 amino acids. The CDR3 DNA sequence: TGTGCCAGCAGTGAGACTAGCGGGAGGGCCGCAGATACGCAGTATTTT. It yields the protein CASSETSGRAADTQYF.

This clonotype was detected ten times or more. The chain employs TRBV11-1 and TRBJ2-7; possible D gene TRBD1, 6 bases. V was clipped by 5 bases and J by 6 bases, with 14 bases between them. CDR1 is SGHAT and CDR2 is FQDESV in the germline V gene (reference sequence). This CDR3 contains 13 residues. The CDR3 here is CASSVHRVSEQYF. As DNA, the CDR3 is TGTGCCAGCAGCGTACACAGGGTTTCCGAGCAGTACTTC.

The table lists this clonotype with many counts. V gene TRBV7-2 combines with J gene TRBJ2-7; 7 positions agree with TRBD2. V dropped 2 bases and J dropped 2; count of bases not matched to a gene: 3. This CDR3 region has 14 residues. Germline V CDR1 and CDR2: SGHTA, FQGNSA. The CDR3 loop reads CASSLFSGPYEQYF. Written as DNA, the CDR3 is TGTGCCAGCAGCTTATTTAGCGGGCCCTACGAGCAGTACTTC.

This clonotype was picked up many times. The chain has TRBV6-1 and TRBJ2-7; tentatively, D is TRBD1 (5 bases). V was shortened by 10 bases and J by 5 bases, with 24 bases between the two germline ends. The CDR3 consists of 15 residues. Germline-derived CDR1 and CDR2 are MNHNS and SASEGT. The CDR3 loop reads CATSTRQIGFDEQYF. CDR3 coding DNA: TGTGCCACTTCAACCCGACAGATCGGATTCGACGAGCAGTACTTC.

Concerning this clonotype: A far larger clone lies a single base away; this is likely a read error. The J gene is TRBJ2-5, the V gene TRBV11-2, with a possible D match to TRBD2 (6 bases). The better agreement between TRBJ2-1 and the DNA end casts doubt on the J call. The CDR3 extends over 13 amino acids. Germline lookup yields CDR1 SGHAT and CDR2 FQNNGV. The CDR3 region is CVSSLDGGAQQFF. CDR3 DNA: TGTGTCAGCAGCTTAGACGGCGGGGCGCAGCAGTTCTTC.

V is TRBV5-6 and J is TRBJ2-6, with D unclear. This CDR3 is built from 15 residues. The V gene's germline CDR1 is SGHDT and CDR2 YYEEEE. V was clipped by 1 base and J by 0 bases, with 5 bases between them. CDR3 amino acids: CASSLIGSGANVLTF. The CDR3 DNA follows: TGTGCCAGCAGCTTGATCGGCTCTGGGGCCAACGTCCTGACTTTC.

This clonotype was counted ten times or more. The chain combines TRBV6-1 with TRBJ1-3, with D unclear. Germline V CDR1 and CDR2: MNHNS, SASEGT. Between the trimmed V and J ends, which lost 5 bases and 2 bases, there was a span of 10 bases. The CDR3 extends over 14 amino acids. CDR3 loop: CASSPLKAGNTIYF. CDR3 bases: TGTGCCAGCAGTCCTCTCAAGGCTGGAAACACCATATATTTT.

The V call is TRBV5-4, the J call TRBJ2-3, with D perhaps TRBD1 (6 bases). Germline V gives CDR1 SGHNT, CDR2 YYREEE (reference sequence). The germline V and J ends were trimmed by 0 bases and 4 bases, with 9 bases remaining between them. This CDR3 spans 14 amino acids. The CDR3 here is CASSLAGVPDTQYF. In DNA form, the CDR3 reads TGTGCCAGCAGCTTGGCAGGGGTCCCAGATACGCAGTATTTT. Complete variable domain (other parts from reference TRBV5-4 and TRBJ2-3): ETGVTQSPTHLIKTRGQQVTLRCSSQSGHNTVSWYQQALGQGPQFIFQYYREEENGRGNFPPRFSGLQFPNYSSELNVNALELDDSALYLCASSLAGVPDTQYFGPGTRLTVL.

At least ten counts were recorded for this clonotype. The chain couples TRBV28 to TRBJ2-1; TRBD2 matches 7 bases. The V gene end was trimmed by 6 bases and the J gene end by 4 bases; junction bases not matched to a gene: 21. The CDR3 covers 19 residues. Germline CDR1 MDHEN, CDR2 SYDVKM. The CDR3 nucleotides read TGTGCCAGCAGCACCCTCCGGGGAGTGGGAGGGAGAACGTACAATGAGCAGTTCTTC. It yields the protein CASSTLRGVGGRTYNEQFF.

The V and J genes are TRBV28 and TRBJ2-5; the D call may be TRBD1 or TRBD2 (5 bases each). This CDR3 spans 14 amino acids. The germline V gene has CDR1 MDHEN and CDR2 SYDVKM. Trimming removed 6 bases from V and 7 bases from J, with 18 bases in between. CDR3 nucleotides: TGTGCCAGCAGCCCCCGGACAATCCGGGGGACCCAGTACTTC. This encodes CASSPRTIRGTQYF. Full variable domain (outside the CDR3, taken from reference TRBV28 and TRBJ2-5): DVKVTQSSRYLVKRTGEKVFLECVQDMDHENMFWYRQDPGLGLRLIYFSYDVKMKEKGDIPEGYSVSREKKERFSLILESASTNQTSMYLCASSPRTIRGTQYFGPGTRLLVL.

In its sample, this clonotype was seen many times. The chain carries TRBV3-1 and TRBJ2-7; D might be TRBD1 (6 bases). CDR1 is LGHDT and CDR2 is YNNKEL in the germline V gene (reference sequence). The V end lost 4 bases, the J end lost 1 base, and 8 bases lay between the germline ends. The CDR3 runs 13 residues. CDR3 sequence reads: CASSLDRSYEQYF. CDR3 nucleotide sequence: TGTGCCAGCAGCCTTGACAGGTCCTACGAGCAGTACTTC.

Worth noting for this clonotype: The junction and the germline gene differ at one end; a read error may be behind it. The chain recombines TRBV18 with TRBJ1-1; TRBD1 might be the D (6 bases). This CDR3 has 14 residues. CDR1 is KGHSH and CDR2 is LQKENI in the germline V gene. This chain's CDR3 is CASSPRGAGTETFF. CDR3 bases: TGTGCCAGCTCACCACGGGGGGCGGGGACTGAAACTTTCTTT.

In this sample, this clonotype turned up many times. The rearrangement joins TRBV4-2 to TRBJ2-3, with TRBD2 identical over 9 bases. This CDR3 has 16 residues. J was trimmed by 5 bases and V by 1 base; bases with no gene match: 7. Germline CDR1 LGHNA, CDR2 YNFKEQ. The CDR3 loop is CASSQVKAGGGDTQYF. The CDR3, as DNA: TGTGCCAGCAGCCAAGTAAAAGCGGGAGGAGGAGATACGCAGTATTTT.